This TCR beta chain originates from a study of OX40 agonist ivuxolimab in advanced cancers. Broader study findings: Clonal expansion in partial responders at 0.1-3.0 mg/kg ranked among the lowest.

With regard to this clone: The antigen remains undetermined.

Profiled with immunoSEQ multiplex PCR; TCRdb holds only in-frame clones, not every one. The repertoire consists of 50,000 or so clones, with roughly 84% occurring once and the leading ten covering roughly 4.4%. Looked up from germline, CDR1 is SGHRS and CDR2 is YFSETQ. The CDR3 runs to 16 residues. The V gene end was trimmed by 4 bases and the J gene end by 1 base; junction bases not matched to a gene: 4. With autoimmune disease history or systemic immunosuppression, patients were excluded. The chain carries TRBV5-1 and TRBJ2-6; TRBD2 aligns across 8 bases. This receptor was obtained from an adult with an advanced solid tumor such as melanoma, head and neck, liver or kidney cancer. Sequenced here: CD4+ or CD8+ T cells sorted from blood, sampled in a trial of the OX40 agonist ivuxolimab. CDR3 nucleotide sequence: TGCGCCAGCAGCCCCCCGGGGGGGTCTGGGGCCAACGTCCTGACTTTC. Protein product: CASSPPGGSGANVLTF.